This T cell receptor beta chain was retrieved from a study of cytomegalovirus exposure and HLA in healthy donors. General study points: A link between a missense DCLRE1C variant and TCR beta V- and J-gene trimming emerged from a later analysis. Roughly even sequencing depth across donors was the assumption behind the presence/absence analyses. Excluded were some V segments that proved indistinguishable, including TRBV6-2 and TRBV6-3. According to reports, the classifier identified cytomegalovirus status with high specificity and sensitivity.

As concerns this clone: Its antigen remains unknown.

In the PCR, 60 Vbeta and 13 Jbeta primers were used. The protocol was immunoSEQ multiplex PCR, while the TCRdb copy is restricted to in-frame clones and leaves out a portion. The sample records about 100,000 clones, approximately 75% being singletons. From germline, CDR1 is SGHDN and CDR2 FVKESK. The CDR3 totals 17 residues. Trimming cost V 0 bases and J 4 bases, with 18 bases left between them. The chain carries TRBV14 and TRBJ1-2; possible D gene TRBD1, 5 bases. The receptor was isolated from a woman aged 40 to 50 in good health and CMV-seronegative. Sequencing input: PBMCs. CDR3 loop: CASSQDKIQGDTYGYTF. The CDR3 DNA follows: TGTGCCAGCAGCCAAGATAAGATCCAAGGGGATACCTATGGCTACACCTTC. Combining the CDR3 with reference TRBV14 and TRBJ1-2 gives the whole variable domain EAGVTQFPSHSVIEKGQTVTLRCDPISGHDNLYWYRRVMGKEIKFLLHFVKESKQDESGMPNNRFLAERTGGTYSTLKVQPAELEDSGVYFCASSQDKIQGDTYGYTFGSGTRLTVV.